This T cell receptor (beta chain) was found in a study of blood T cell repertoires in COVID-19. In the study overall: Collection of acute and convalescent COVID-19 samples took place in the United States, Italy and Spain.

V gave up 2 bases and J gave up 10 bases, with 14 bases separating them. The CDR3 totals 13 residues. Germline CDR1 reads SGHTA; CDR2 reads FQGNSA. Per the study methods: Amplified reference gene primers provided the basis for estimating nucleated cell counts. Profiled with immunoSEQ multiplex PCR; TCRdb holds only in-frame clones, not every one. For V, J and clone size, that table is used; D and trimming come from the DNA. The data contain fewer than 350,000 clones, around 86% of them singletons. The chain recombines TRBV7-2 with TRBJ1-2; D not resolved. Input material: peripheral blood. The clonotype originates from a woman in her 30s who had recovered from COVID-19. CDR3 loop: CASSLRRDVVYTF. The CDR3 nucleotides are TGTGCCAGCAGCTTACGGAGGGATGTTGTCTACACCTTC.